This T cell receptor (beta chain) comes out of a study of OX40 agonist ivuxolimab in advanced cancers. Overall study: Each patient was given ivuxolimab into a vein every 2 weeks, at 0.01 to 10 mg/kg. Three patients, one with hepatocellular carcinoma and two with cutaneous melanoma, responded partially.

Points from the study as a whole: Fewer expanded clones were found on average in CD4+ than in CD8+ T cells.

The table came from immunoSEQ multiplex PCR; TCRdb's copy has only in-frame clones and leaves some out. The sample consists of some 58,000 clones, around 85% of them appearing once. CDR1 and CDR2 (germline): SEHNR, FQNEAQ (reference sequence). This CDR3 has 15 amino acids. Unmatched junction bases numbered 5, after V lost 4 bases and J lost 7 bases. At cycle 4 day 1, cycle 7 day 1, and baseline, blood was sampled. In the case of this clone: Its antigen is unidentified.

The sequenced sample was CD4+ or CD8+ T cells sorted from blood, obtained in a trial of the OX40 agonist ivuxolimab. The receptor was derived from an adult with an advanced solid tumor such as melanoma, head and neck, liver or kidney cancer. The J gene is TRBJ1-6, the V gene TRBV7-9; 9 bases map to TRBD1. This chain's CDR3 is CASSSSGTGNSPLHF. The CDR3 bases are TGTGCCAGCAGCTCTTCCGGGACAGGGAATTCACCCCTCCACTTT.